This entry lists 4 T cell receptor beta chains sequenced from one sample in a study of CD8 T cells in ankylosing spondylitis. TCRdb re-derived calls from the 5' RACE reads in MiXCR, one entry per CDR3 protein. The sample yields roughly 160,000 distinct CDR3 sequences, 9.8% seen once. Input material: blood, either unsorted or a sorted T cell fraction (not recorded which). Receptor source: a female donor with ankylosing spondylitis or in good health (not recorded which).

This clonotype was counted only a few times. The V and J genes are TRBV4-3 and TRBJ2-1, with TRBD2 matching 11 bases. CDR1 LGHNA and CDR2 YSLEER come from the germline V gene. CDR3 length: 15 amino acids. V gave up 2 bases and J gave up 6 bases; unmatched junction bases: 3. CDR3 amino acids: CASSQFLAGGNEQFF. The CDR3 DNA reads TGCGCCAGCAGCCAATTCCTAGCGGGAGGCAATGAGCAGTTCTTC.

This chain joins TRBV27 and TRBJ2-7; the match to TRBD1 covers 7 bases. V shed 0 bases and J 7 bases; nucleotides not matched to a gene: 6. Per germline, CDR1 MNHEY and CDR2 SMNVEV (reference sequence). The length of the CDR3 is 14 residues. CDR3 nucleotide sequence: TGTGCCAGCAGTTTATCGAACTCACAGGGGGAGCAGTACTTC. Translated, it gives CASSLSNSQGEQYF.

This clonotype was detected a few times. The rearrangement uses TRBV20-1 and TRBJ2-7; perhaps D is TRBD1 or TRBD2 (5 bases each). The CDR3 runs 13 residues. In germline, CDR1 is DFQATT, CDR2 SNEGSKA (reference sequence). V was pared by 0 bases and J by 2 bases, with 8 bases between. The CDR3 protein is CSAREGDPYEQYF. The CDR3 DNA follows: TGCAGTGCTAGAGAGGGGGACCCCTACGAGCAGTACTTC.

The table lists this clonotype with a few counts. This rearrangement joins TRBV7-9 to TRBJ2-4, with TRBD2 as a possible D gene (6 bases). This CDR3 has 13 amino acids. V shed 5 bases and J shed 3 bases, with 8 bases lying between them. Germline CDR1 reads SEHNR; CDR2 reads FQNEAQ (reference sequence). In nucleotides, the CDR3 is TGTGCCAGCAGCGAGGGAGGCAAAAACATTCAGTACTTC. Translating it yields CASSEGGKNIQYF.